This TCR beta chain was recorded in a study of cytomegalovirus exposure and HLA in healthy donors. Those who donated were healthy bone marrow donors. General observations from the study: In a later analysis, most CMV-associated TCR beta chains appeared HLA-restricted.

Details on this clone: Its cognate antigen is unknown.

Use of 60 Vbeta and 13 Jbeta primers characterized the PCR. In the study's own analysis: In a later analysis, some 80 million unique TCR beta chains included roughly 11 million shared by two or more donors. Using immunoSEQ multiplex PCR, the repertoire was profiled, and TCRdb retains in-frame clones only, with some absent. V and J calls and clone size come straight from that table; D and trimming were deduced from the DNA. The table records 85,000 to 90,000 clones, 75% to 90% of them present only once. This CDR3 contains 15 residues. CDR1 and CDR2 (germline): LNHNV, YYDKDF (reference sequence). V was cut by 0 bases and J by 6 bases, with 14 bases left in between.

This sequence was found in a man younger than 35 in good health and CMV-seronegative. This sequence joins TRBV15 and TRBJ1-1; D possibly corresponds to TRBD1 (6 bases). Sequenced sample: PBMCs. The CDR3 DNA reads TGTGCCACCAGCAGAGAATTTGTGGGGGCAGCTGAAGCTTTCTTT. Amino acid sequence: CATSREFVGAAEAFF.